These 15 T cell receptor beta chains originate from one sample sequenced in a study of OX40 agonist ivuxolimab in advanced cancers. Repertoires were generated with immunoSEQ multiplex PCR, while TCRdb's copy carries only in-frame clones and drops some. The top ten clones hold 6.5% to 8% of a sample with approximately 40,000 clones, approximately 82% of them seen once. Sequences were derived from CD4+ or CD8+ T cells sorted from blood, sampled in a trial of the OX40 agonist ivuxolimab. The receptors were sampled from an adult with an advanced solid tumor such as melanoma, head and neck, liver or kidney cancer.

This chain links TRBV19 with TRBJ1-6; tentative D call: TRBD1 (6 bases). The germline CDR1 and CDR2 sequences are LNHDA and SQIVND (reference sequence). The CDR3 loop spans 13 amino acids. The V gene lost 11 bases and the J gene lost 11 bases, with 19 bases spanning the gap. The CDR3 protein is CAHSAGAQAPLHF. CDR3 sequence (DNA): TGTGCCCATTCAGCAGGGGCCCAAGCACCCCTCCACTTT.

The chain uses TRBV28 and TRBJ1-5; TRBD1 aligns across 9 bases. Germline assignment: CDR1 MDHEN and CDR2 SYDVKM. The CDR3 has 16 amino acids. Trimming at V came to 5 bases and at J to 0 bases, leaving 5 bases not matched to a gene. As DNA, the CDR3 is TGTGCCAGCAGTAGAGGGACAGGGATTAGCAATCAGCCCCAGCATTTT. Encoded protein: CASSRGTGISNQPQHF. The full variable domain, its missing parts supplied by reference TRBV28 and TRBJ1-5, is DVKVTQSSRYLVKRTGEKVFLECVQDMDHENMFWYRQDPGLGLRLIYFSYDVKMKEKGDIPEGYSVSREKKERFSLILESASTNQTSMYLCASSRGTGISNQPQHFGDGTRLSIL.

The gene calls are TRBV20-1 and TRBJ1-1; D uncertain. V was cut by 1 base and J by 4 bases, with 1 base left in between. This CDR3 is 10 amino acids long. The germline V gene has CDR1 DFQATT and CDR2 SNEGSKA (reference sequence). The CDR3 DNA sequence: TGCAGTGCTAGAGGCACTGAAGCTTTCTTT. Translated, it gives CSARGTEAFF.

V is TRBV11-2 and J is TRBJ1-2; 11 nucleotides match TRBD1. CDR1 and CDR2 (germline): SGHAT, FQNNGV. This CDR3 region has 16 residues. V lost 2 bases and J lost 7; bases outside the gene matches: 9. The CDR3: CASSLRPGQGGGGYTF. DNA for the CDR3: TGTGCCAGCAGCTTACGCCCGGGACAGGGGGGAGGTGGCTACACCTTC.

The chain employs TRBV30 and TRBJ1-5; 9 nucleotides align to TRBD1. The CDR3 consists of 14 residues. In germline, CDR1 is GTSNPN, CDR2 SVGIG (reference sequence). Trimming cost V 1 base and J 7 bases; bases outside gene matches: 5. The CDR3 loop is CAWSAGQGKQPQHF. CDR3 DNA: TGTGCCTGGAGTGCCGGACAGGGGAAGCAGCCCCAGCATTTT.

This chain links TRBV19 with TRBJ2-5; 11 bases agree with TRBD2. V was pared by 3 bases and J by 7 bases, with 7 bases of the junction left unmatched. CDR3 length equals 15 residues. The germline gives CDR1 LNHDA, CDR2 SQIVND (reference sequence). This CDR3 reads CASSIFTSGSGTQYF. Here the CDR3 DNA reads TGTGCCAGTAGTATTTTTACTAGCGGGAGTGGGACCCAGTACTTC.

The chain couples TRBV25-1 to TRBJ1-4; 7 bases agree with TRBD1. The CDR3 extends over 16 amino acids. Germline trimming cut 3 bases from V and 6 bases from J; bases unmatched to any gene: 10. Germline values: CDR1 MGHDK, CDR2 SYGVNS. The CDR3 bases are TGTGCCAGCAGTGATCCCCCGGGAACAGGGGATGAAAAACTGTTTTTT. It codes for CASSDPPGTGDEKLFF. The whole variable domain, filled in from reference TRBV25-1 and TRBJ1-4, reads EADIYQTPRYLVIGTGKKITLECSQTMGHDKMYWYQQDPGMELHLIHYSYGVNSTEKGDLSSESTVSRIRTEHFPLTLESARPSHTSQYLCASSDPPGTGDEKLFFGSGTQLSVL.

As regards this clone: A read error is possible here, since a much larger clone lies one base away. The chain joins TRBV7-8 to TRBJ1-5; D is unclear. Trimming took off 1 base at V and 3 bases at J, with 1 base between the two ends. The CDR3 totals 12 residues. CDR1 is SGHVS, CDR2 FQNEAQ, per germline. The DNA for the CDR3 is TGTGCCAGCAGCTTAGACAATCAGCCCCAGCATTTT. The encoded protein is CASSLDNQPQHF.

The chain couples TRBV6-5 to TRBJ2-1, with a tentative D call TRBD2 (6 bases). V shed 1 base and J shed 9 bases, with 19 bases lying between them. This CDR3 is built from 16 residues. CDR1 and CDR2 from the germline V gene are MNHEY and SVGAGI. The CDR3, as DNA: TGTGCCAGCAGTTACTACAAGACTAGGAGGTTAGGTGAGCAGTTCTTC. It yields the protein CASSYYKTRRLGEQFF.

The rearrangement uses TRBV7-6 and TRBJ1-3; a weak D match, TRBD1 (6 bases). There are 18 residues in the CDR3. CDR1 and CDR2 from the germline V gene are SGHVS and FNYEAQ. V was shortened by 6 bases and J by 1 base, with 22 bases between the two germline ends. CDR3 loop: CASSSRIGGGASGNTIYF. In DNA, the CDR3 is TGTGCCAGCAGTTCAAGGATCGGTGGGGGGGCTTCTGGAAACACCATATATTTT.

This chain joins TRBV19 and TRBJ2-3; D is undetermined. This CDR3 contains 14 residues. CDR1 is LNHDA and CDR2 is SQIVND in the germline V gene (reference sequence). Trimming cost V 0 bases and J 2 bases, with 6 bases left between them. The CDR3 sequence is CASSIEHNTDTQYF. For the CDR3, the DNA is TGTGCCAGTAGTATAGAACACAACACAGATACGCAGTATTTT.

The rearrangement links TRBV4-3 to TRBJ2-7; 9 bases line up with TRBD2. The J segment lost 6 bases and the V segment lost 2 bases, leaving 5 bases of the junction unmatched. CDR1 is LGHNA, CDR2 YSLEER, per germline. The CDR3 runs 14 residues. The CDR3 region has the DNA TGCGCCAGCAGCCAATTAGCGGGAGCTGCCGAGCAGTACTTC. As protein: CASSQLAGAAEQYF.

The CDR3 nucleotides are TGTGCCAGCAGCCGGGACCTTCGAGAGACCCAGTACTTC. It is translated as CASSRDLRETQYF. This chain uses TRBV2 with TRBJ2-5; D possibly uses TRBD1 or TRBD2 (5 bases each). Germline CDR1 reads SNHLY; CDR2 reads FYNNEI. The CDR3 runs 13 residues. V was cut by 6 bases and J by 4 bases, with 12 bases left in between.

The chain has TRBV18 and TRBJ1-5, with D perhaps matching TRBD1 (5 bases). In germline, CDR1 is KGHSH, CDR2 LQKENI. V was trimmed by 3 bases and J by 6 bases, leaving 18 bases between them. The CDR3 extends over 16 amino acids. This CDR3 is CASSPTGLGDGQPQHF. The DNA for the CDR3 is TGTGCCAGCTCACCCACCGGATTGGGGGACGGTCAGCCCCAGCATTTT.

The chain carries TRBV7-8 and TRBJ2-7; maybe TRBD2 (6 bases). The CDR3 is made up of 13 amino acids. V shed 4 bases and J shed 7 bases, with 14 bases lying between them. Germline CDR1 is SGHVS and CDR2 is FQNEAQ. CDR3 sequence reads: CASSSNTGDEQYF. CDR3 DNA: TGTGCCAGCAGCTCGAACACGGGAGATGAGCAGTACTTC.